The rows below give T cell receptor beta chains drawn from one sample of a study of blood T cell repertoires in COVID-19. The repertoire was sequenced with immunoSEQ multiplex PCR; TCRdb's copy has only in-frame clones and lacks some. This table holds approximately 70,000 clones, 85% to 90% found once. The sequencing sample was made of peripheral blood. The source of these receptors is a man between 65 and 79 years old with active or convalescent COVID-19. The CDR3 runs from the conserved cysteine through the conserved F or W. The order of the fields is D gene, J gene, clone size, V gene, CDR3 protein, CDR3 DNA. A D gene is named only where the DNA matches it firmly. Where a row states a size, it is once, few, many or the class of an expanded clone; other rows omit it.

TRBD1,TRBJ2-2,NA,TRBV6-5,CASSYTGTANTGELFF,TGTGCCAGCAGTTACACCGGGACAGCGAACACCGGGGAGCTGTTTTTT
NA,TRBJ1-2,once,TRBV6-5,CASRQGPDYGYTF,TGTGCCAGCAGACAGGGTCCTGACTATGGCTACACCTTC
TRBD1,TRBJ1-2,NA,TRBV27,CASSPAGQGASGYTF,TGTGCCAGCAGCCCGGCGGGACAGGGGGCGAGCGGCTACACCTTC
NA,TRBJ1-2,NA,TRBV29-1,CSVDTYEGHLTYGYTF,TGCAGCGTTGATACGTACGAGGGCCACCTTACGTATGGCTACACCTTC
TRBD2,TRBJ2-3,NA,TRBV4-3,CASSQDLSTSGRTSTDTQYF,TGCGCCAGCAGCCAAGATTTGAGCACTAGCGGGAGGACCAGCACAGATACGCAGTATTTT
TRBD2,TRBJ2-1,NA,TRBV4-2,CASSQDETSGRWYEQFF,TGTGCCAGCAGCCAAGATGAGACTAGCGGGAGGTGGTATGAGCAGTTCTTC
NA,TRBJ1-3,NA,TRBV5-4,CASSPGGAQDSGNTIYF,TGTGCCAGCAGCCCGGGCGGGGCTCAAGACTCTGGAAACACCATATATTTT
TRBD2,TRBJ2-1,NA,TRBV5-1,CASSLGLAGYNEQFF,TGCGCCAGCAGCTTGGGACTAGCGGGCTACAATGAGCAGTTCTTC
NA,TRBJ2-3,NA,TRBV6-5,CASSYSRQGTDTQYF,TGTGCCAGCAGTTACTCGAGGCAGGGTACAGATACGCAGTATTTT
NA,TRBJ2-2,once,TRBV11-2,CASSPPSRVSTGELFF,TGTGCCAGCAGCCCCCCGTCCAGGGTGAGCACCGGGGAGCTGTTTTTT
TRBD2,TRBJ2-1,once,TRBV27,CASSFKGGPYNEQFF,TGTGCCAGCAGTTTTAAGGGAGGGCCCTACAATGAGCAGTTCTTC
NA,TRBJ2-1,NA,TRBV27,CASSLSAGLRDIPTSYNEQFF,TGTGCCAGCAGTTTATCAGCTGGGCTACGAGATATTCCCACGTCCTACAATGAGCAGTTCTTC
NA,TRBJ2-7,NA,TRBV27,CASSFRAGAGDYEQYF,TGTGCCAGCAGTTTCAGGGCGGGGGCTGGGGACTACGAGCAGTACTTC
NA,TRBJ2-1,NA,TRBV19,CASSPASRGYNEQFF,TGTGCCAGTAGTCCTGCTAGCCGGGGTTACAATGAGCAGTTCTTC
NA,TRBJ1-5,once,TRBV19,CASSVGQSNQPQHF,TGTGCCAGTAGCGTTGGACAGAGCAATCAGCCCCAGCATTTT
TRBD1,TRBJ1-3,NA,TRBV15,CATSRSGQGRTIYF,TGTGCCACCAGCAGATCGGGACAGGGACGCACCATATATTTT
NA,TRBJ1-1,NA,TRBV11-2,CASSLQGTEAFF,TGTGCCAGCAGCTTACAGGGCACTGAAGCTTTCTTT
NA,TRBJ1-4,NA,TRBV6-5,CASSYSGLNEKLFF,TGTGCCAGCAGTTACAGCGGACTCAATGAAAAACTGTTTTTT
NA,TRBJ2-3,NA,TRBV30,CAWSVRRNTQYF,TGTGCCTGGAGTGTACGGCGGAATACGCAGTATTTT
NA,TRBJ2-2,NA,TRBV12-5,CASGLGQGNTGELFF,TGTGCTAGTGGTTTGGGGCAGGGGAACACCGGGGAGCTGTTTTTT
NA,TRBJ1-1,NA,TRBV14,CASSQVPGGDAFF,TGTGCCAGCAGCCAAGTGCCGGGAGGGGACGCTTTCTTT
NA,TRBJ1-5,NA,TRBV28,CASGPWSTQHF,TGTGCCAGCGGGCCCTGGTCGACCCAGCATTTT
TRBD2,TRBJ2-3,NA,TRBV19,CASRLAGGVVGTDTQYF,TGTGCCAGTAGGCTAGCGGGAGGTGTAGTTGGCACAGATACGCAGTATTTT
TRBD1,TRBJ2-1,NA,TRBV7-8,CASNKGTGYNEQFF,TGTGCCAGCAACAAGGGGACAGGGTACAATGAGCAGTTCTTC
TRBD1,TRBJ1-1,NA,TRBV2,CASSETGGGGTEAFF,TGTGCCAGCAGCGAAACAGGGGGCGGAGGCACTGAAGCTTTCTTT
NA,TRBJ2-3,NA,TRBV7-2,CASSQRNSADTQYF,TGTGCCAGCAGCCAAAGAAATAGTGCAGATACGCAGTATTTT
TRBD2,TRBJ2-7,NA,TRBV9,CASSAVAGGPGEQYF,TGTGCCAGCAGCGCAGTAGCGGGAGGGCCGGGCGAGCAGTACTTC
NA,TRBJ2-2,once,TRBV2,CASLQGGTGELFF,TGTGCCAGCCTACAGGGAGGGACCGGGGAGCTGTTTTTT
NA,TRBJ1-2,NA,TRBV28,CASSLSGYGYTF,TGTGCCAGCAGTTTATCGGGGTATGGCTACACCTTC
NA,TRBJ2-7,NA,TRBV19,CASSLARPGTSRSIYEQYF,TGTGCCAGTAGTCTCGCCCGTCCCGGGACAAGTAGGTCGATATACGAGCAGTACTTC
NA,TRBJ1-3,NA,TRBV7-2,CASSLSSGNTIYF,TGTGCCAGCAGTCTGAGCTCTGGAAACACCATATATTTT
TRBD1,TRBJ2-7,NA,TRBV5-1,CASSLPTGGSYEQYF,TGCGCCAGCAGCCTCCCGACAGGGGGCTCCTACGAGCAGTACTTC
NA,TRBJ2-2,NA,TRBV14,CASSQQGIYTGELFF,TGTGCCAGCAGCCAGCAGGGAATATACACCGGGGAGCTGTTTTTT
TRBD2,TRBJ2-7,NA,TRBV6-5,CASRGLVSYEQYF,TGTGCCAGCAGGGGACTAGTGAGCTACGAGCAGTACTTC
TRBD1,TRBJ2-3,NA,TRBV28,CASSLWQGADTQYF,TGTGCCAGCAGTTTATGGCAGGGGGCAGATACGCAGTATTTT
NA,TRBJ2-2,NA,TRBV19,CASKRGGNTGELFF,TGTGCCAGTAAAAGAGGTGGGAACACCGGGGAGCTGTTTTTT
TRBD2,TRBJ2-1,NA,TRBV11-1,CASSLAFGASGRFEQFF,TGTGCCAGCAGCTTAGCCTTCGGGGCTAGCGGGAGGTTCGAGCAGTTCTTC
TRBD1,TRBJ2-1,NA,TRBV29-1,CSVRLGQGAYNEQFF,TGCAGCGTCCGCCTCGGGCAGGGGGCATACAATGAGCAGTTCTTC
TRBD1,TRBJ2-7,NA,TRBV6-1,CASSEPGQGNYEQYF,TGTGCCAGCAGTGAGCCGGGACAGGGCAACTACGAGCAGTACTTC
NA,TRBJ1-2,NA,TRBV30,CAWSVREGGYGYTF,TGTGCCTGGAGTGTACGCGAAGGGGGCTATGGCTACACCTTC
NA,TRBJ2-7,NA,TRBV5-1,CASSLGLEGEQYF,TGCGCCAGCAGCTTGGGACTCGAGGGCGAGCAGTACTTC
NA,TRBJ1-5,once,TRBV15,CATSRGPRKGDQPQHF,TGTGCCACCAGCAGAGGTCCCCGGAAGGGGGATCAGCCCCAGCATTTT
TRBD2,TRBJ2-2,NA,TRBV2,CASRKREGFGELFF,TGTGCCAGCAGGAAGCGGGAGGGTTTCGGGGAGCTGTTTTTT
NA,TRBJ1-1,NA,TRBV5-1,CASSSGQMNTEAFF,TGCGCCAGCAGCTCCGGACAGATGAACACTGAAGCTTTCTTT
TRBD2,TRBJ2-1,NA,TRBV4-2,CASSQPTSGSNEQFF,TGTGCCAGCAGCCAACCGACTAGCGGGAGTAATGAGCAGTTCTTC